The entry below gives a single TCR beta chain sequence along with its context. Its antigen is unknown. Primers: 60 Vbeta forward and 13 Jbeta reverse. Produced via immunoSEQ multiplex PCR; TCRdb's table is partial and in-frame only. The data show around 200,000 clones, roughly 80% seen once. This sample was taken from a study of cytomegalovirus exposure and HLA in healthy donors. The wider study: The Caucasian-associated ancestry cluster held 65% to 85% of a few hundred genotyped donors. Study-level findings and limits: Being indistinguishable, some V segments were excluded, TRBV6-2 and TRBV6-3 among them. Later analysis found that TCR beta chains associated with HLA were more clonally expanded than other, equally common chains. Specific recognition of CMV antigens was confirmed in vitro for three chains (all CMV-associated).

Germline V gives CDR1 SGDLS, CDR2 YYNGEE. The junction had 10 bases not matched to a gene; V was cut back by 3 bases and J by 8 bases. This CDR3 spans 15 amino acids. This chain uses TRBV9 with TRBJ2-2, with 7 positions matching TRBD2. The sample consisted of PBMCs. The sequence came from a woman aged 45-65 years in good health and CMV-seropositive. This chain's CDR3 is CASSAGTNPSGELFF. The DNA of the CDR3 is TGTGCCAGCAGCGCCGGGACTAACCCATCAGGGGAGCTGTTTTTT.